These 29 T cell receptor beta chains were all obtained from the same sample, sequenced in a study of T cell responses to AZD1222 COVID-19 vaccine. Using immunoSEQ multiplex PCR, the repertoire was profiled, and TCRdb retains in-frame clones only, with some absent. The sample records 55,000 to 85,000 clones, 84% being singletons. Sequencing used peripheral blood, obtained on day 0 of AZD1222 vaccination. The receptors were sampled from an adult in good health.

The rearrangement links TRBV5-1 to TRBJ1-4, with TRBD1 identical over 8 bases. There are 15 residues in the CDR3. J gave up 4 bases and V 2 bases, and 4 bases lay outside the gene matches. Germline V lookup: CDR1 SGHRS, CDR2 YFSETQ. The CDR3 DNA reads as TGCGCCAGCAGCTTCCAGGGGGCGAATAATGAAAAACTGTTTTTT. This sequence encodes CASSFQGANNEKLFF.

This clone was seen only a few times. The chain couples TRBV29-1 to TRBJ1-4; D possibly corresponds to TRBD1 (5 bases). This CDR3 contains 12 residues. Trimming cost V 5 bases and J 8 bases, with 12 bases left between them. Per germline, CDR1 SQVTM and CDR2 ANQGSEA. The CDR3 sequence is CSVTAGREKLFF. In DNA, the CDR3 is TGCAGCGTTACGGCAGGGCGGGAAAAACTGTTTTTT.

The CDR3 DNA reads as TGTGCCAGCAGCCTGGACAGCAAGATCTATGGCTACACCTTC. Amino acid sequence: CASSLDSKIYGYTF. J is TRBJ1-2 and V is TRBV28; D might be TRBD1 (6 bases). Germline V gene data show CDR1 as MDHEN and CDR2 as SYDVKM. V was cut by 6 bases and J by 4 bases, with 15 bases left in between. The CDR3 is 14 residues long.

The V call is TRBV7-2, the J call TRBJ1-5; tentative D call: TRBD1 (5 bases). Deletions cut 2 bases from V and 3 bases from J, with 14 bases between. The V gene's germline CDR1 is SGHTA and CDR2 FQGNSA. The CDR3 is 16 amino acids. In nucleotides, the CDR3 is TGTGCCAGCAGCTTAAATGGGGGTTTGAACAATCAGCCCCAGCATTTT. Protein sequence: CASSLNGGLNNQPQHF.

The chain has TRBV7-2 and TRBJ1-2; D is uncertain. V lost 0 bases, J lost 6 bases, and 8 bases lay in between. This CDR3 spans 13 amino acids. Germline-derived CDR1 and CDR2 are SGHTA and FQGNSA. The CDR3 region has the DNA TGTGCCAGCAGCTTAGCGTCGGCGGATGGCTACACCTTC. This sequence encodes CASSLASADGYTF.

CDR3 in amino acids: CASSPTYRRNTEAFF. In DNA, the CDR3 is TGTGCCAGCAGTCCAACTTACCGGAGAAACACTGAAGCTTTCTTT. The J gene is TRBJ1-1, the V gene TRBV6-2 or TRBV6-3; no firm D call. The CDR3 is made up of 15 amino acids. Germline V CDR1 and CDR2: MNHEY, SVGEGT. Trimming took 5 bases from V and 2 from J, leaving 15 bases between them.

The V gene is TRBV6-4, the J gene TRBJ2-7; 7 bases match TRBD2. This CDR3 contains 15 residues. V lost 2 bases, J lost 6 bases, and 10 bases stayed unmatched. Germline CDR1 reads MRHNA; CDR2 reads SNTAGT. The CDR3 reads CASSDLPKTSLEQYF. CDR3 in DNA: TGTGCCAGCAGTGACCTCCCGAAGACTAGCCTCGAGCAGTACTTC.

V usage is TRBV11-3 and J usage is TRBJ2-1; D remains unclear. This CDR3 spans 14 amino acids. Germline CDR1 and CDR2: SGHNT and YENEEA. Trimming took 5 bases from V and 2 from J, leaving 10 bases between them. The CDR3 region is CASSPSSAYNEQFF. The CDR3 nucleotides read TGTGCCAGCAGCCCTAGTTCGGCCTACAATGAGCAGTTCTTC.

V and J are TRBV5-5 and TRBJ1-1; D not resolved. This CDR3 region has 14 residues. CDR1 is SGHKS, CDR2 YYEKEE, per germline (reference sequence). Trimming removed 0 bases from V and 1 base from J, with 7 bases in between. CDR3 residues: CASSLDGRNTEAFF. DNA for the CDR3: TGTGCCAGCAGCTTGGATGGCAGGAACACTGAAGCTTTCTTT. The variable domain in full, completed from reference TRBV5-5 and TRBJ1-1, reads DAGVTQSPTHLIKTRGQQVTLRCSPISGHKSVSWYQQVLGQGPQFIFQYYEKEERGRGNFPDRFSARQFPNYSSELNVNALLLGDSALYLCASSLDGRNTEAFFGQGTRLTVV.

The chain recombines TRBV10-3 with TRBJ2-1, with D possibly being TRBD1 (6 bases). V dropped 3 bases and J dropped 5 bases, with 11 bases sitting between them. The CDR3 has 14 residues. Germline V lookup: CDR1 ENHRY, CDR2 SYGVKD. This CDR3 is CAISDPTGNNEQFF. In DNA form, the CDR3 reads TGTGCCATCAGTGATCCGACAGGCAACAATGAGCAGTTCTTC.

V usage is TRBV29-1 and J usage is TRBJ2-1, with D maybe TRBD1 (6 bases). This CDR3 contains 14 residues. Germline V lookup: CDR1 SQVTM, CDR2 ANQGSEA. The V gene lost 5 bases and the J gene lost 8 bases, with 19 bases spanning the gap. CDR3 residues: CSVSWARGVDEQFF. The CDR3 nucleotides read TGCAGCGTTAGCTGGGCCAGGGGAGTTGATGAGCAGTTCTTC.

The chain carries TRBV5-5 and TRBJ2-7; 8 bases map to TRBD2. J gave up 5 bases and V 4 bases, and 8 bases lay outside the gene matches. Germline V CDR1 and CDR2: SGHKS, YYEKEE (reference sequence). The CDR3 runs to 14 residues. The CDR3 loop is CASSIGLAQNEQYF. For the CDR3, the DNA is TGTGCCAGCAGCATTGGACTAGCTCAAAACGAGCAGTACTTC.

V and J are TRBV3-1 (or the pseudogene TRBV3-2) and TRBJ2-1; D remains unclear. This CDR3 contains 17 residues. The germline V and J ends were trimmed by 1 base and 6 bases, with 19 bases remaining between them. The germline V gene has CDR1 LGHDT and CDR2 YNNKEL (reference sequence). The CDR3 spells CASSQVEKVSPTNEQFF. The DNA of the CDR3 is TGTGCCAGCAGCCAAGTAGAGAAGGTAAGTCCCACCAATGAGCAGTTCTTC.

This chain uses TRBV5-1 with TRBJ2-7, with D unresolved. CDR1 is SGHRS, CDR2 YFSETQ, per germline. Trimming took off 4 bases at V and 9 bases at J, with 14 bases between the two ends. The CDR3 covers 12 residues. The CDR3 bases are TGCGCCAGCAGCCTGTCCCCCGACGCGCAGTACTTC. It specifies CASSLSPDAQYF.

The V and J genes are TRBV6-4 and TRBJ1-5; D call uncertain. CDR1 and CDR2 (germline): MRHNA, SNTAGT. This CDR3 region has 14 residues. V was pared by 3 bases and J by 1 base, with 7 bases between. CDR3 DNA sequence: TGTGCCAGCAGTGAGAACCCAAGCAATCAGCCCCAGCATTTT. Translating gives CASSENPSNQPQHF.

The chain links TRBV30 to TRBJ2-2, with no clear D. Per the germline V gene, CDR1 is GTSNPN and CDR2 is SVGIG (reference sequence). CDR3 size: 12 residues. V lost 2 bases to trimming and J lost 2 bases, with 3 bases between them. CDR3 residues: CAWSLNTGELFF. In DNA form, the CDR3 reads TGTGCCTGGAGTCTAAACACCGGGGAGCTGTTTTTT.

This clone has just one count. This chain uses TRBV5-1 with TRBJ1-2, with 9 bases lining up with TRBD1. Trimming took 4 bases from V and 3 from J; bases not matched to a gene: 4. This CDR3 region has 14 residues. The germline CDR1 and CDR2 sequences are SGHRS and YFSETQ. CDR3 DNA sequence: TGCGCCAGCAGCCCCGGGGACAGGGACTATGGCTACACCTTC. It codes for CASSPGDRDYGYTF.

V and J are TRBV28 and TRBJ1-5, with 7 bases lining up with TRBD1. The V gene's germline CDR1 is MDHEN and CDR2 SYDVKM. The CDR3 spans 19 residues. With V trimmed by 1 base and J by 2 bases, 14 bases remained unmatched. The CDR3 loop reads CASSLYSRGTVWGNQPQHF. For the CDR3, the DNA is TGTGCCAGCAGTTTATATAGCAGGGGGACAGTTTGGGGCAATCAGCCCCAGCATTTT.

The chain carries TRBV6-2 or TRBV6-3 and TRBJ2-7; D gene uncertain. This CDR3 is 14 amino acids long. V lost 2 bases, J lost 0 bases, and 8 bases lay in between. Germline values: CDR1 MNHEY, CDR2 SVGEGT. The DNA for the CDR3 is TGTGCCAGCAGTTACATAAGGAGCTCCTACGAGCAGTACTTC. The encoded protein is CASSYIRSSYEQYF.

This clone was picked up one time. The rearrangement links TRBV18 to TRBJ1-3, with D possibly being TRBD1 (6 bases). CDR1 KGHSH and CDR2 LQKENI come from the germline V gene. The CDR3 loop spans 16 amino acids. V was trimmed by 2 bases and J by 2 bases, leaving 13 bases between them. DNA of the CDR3: TGTGCCAGCTCACCAAGCCCGACAGGACCTGGAAACACCATATATTTT. This gives the protein CASSPSPTGPGNTIYF.

This clone was counted once. The chain joins TRBV11-2 to TRBJ2-1; TRBD2 aligns across 8 bases. From germline, CDR1 is SGHAT and CDR2 FQNNGV. Trimming removed 1 base from V and 2 bases from J; junction bases left unmatched: 4. The CDR3 covers 16 residues. CDR3 loop: CASSLVPGGAYNEQFF. The CDR3 DNA sequence: TGTGCCAGCAGCTTAGTTCCCGGGGGGGCCTACAATGAGCAGTTCTTC.

The chain combines TRBV7-3 with TRBJ2-1, with a weak D call TRBD1 (5 bases). This CDR3 comprises 12 residues. The germline gives CDR1 SGHTA, CDR2 FQGTGA. V dropped 5 bases and J dropped 8 bases, with 10 bases sitting between them. The CDR3 DNA reads TGTGCCAGCAGCCCCCAGGGTCATGAGCAGTTCTTC. Its translation is CASSPQGHEQFF.

The chain employs TRBV6-1 and TRBJ2-7, with 14 positions matching TRBD2. Germline V CDR1 and CDR2: MNHNS, SASEGT. Losses at the gene ends were 3 bases for V and 0 bases for J; bases not matched to a gene: 1. The CDR3 runs 16 residues. Written as DNA, the CDR3 is TGTGCCAGCAGTGACGGGACTAGCGGGAGCTCCTACGAGCAGTACTTC. Encoded protein: CASSDGTSGSSYEQYF.

V is TRBV4-2 and J is TRBJ1-5, with D possibly matching TRBD1 (6 bases). Between the trimmed V and J ends, which lost 2 bases and 4 bases, there was a span of 12 bases. Germline V gene lookup returns CDR1 LGHNA and CDR2 YNFKEQ. The CDR3 totals 15 residues. CDR3 sequence (DNA): TGTGCCAGCAGCCAAAGCCAGGGGATGAATCAGCCCCAGCATTTT. It codes for CASSQSQGMNQPQHF.

V and J are TRBV5-1 and TRBJ2-1; possible D gene TRBD1, 5 bases. V shed 0 bases and J shed 0 bases, with 10 bases lying between them. The CDR3 totals 16 residues. Germline V gene data show CDR1 as SGHRS and CDR2 as YFSETQ. The CDR3 sequence: CASSLVTGSSYNEQFF. The DNA of the CDR3 is TGCGCCAGCAGCTTGGTTACAGGCAGCTCCTACAATGAGCAGTTCTTC.

The V and J genes are TRBV30 and TRBJ1-1; D ambiguous. V was pared by 5 bases and J by 3 bases, with 10 bases between. Germline assignment: CDR1 GTSNPN and CDR2 SVGIG (reference sequence). This CDR3 has 12 amino acids. CDR3 amino acids: CAWGDFYTEAFF. CDR3 coding DNA: TGTGCCTGGGGAGATTTCTACACTGAAGCTTTCTTT.

The chain employs TRBV4-3 and TRBJ2-1; 9 nucleotides agree with TRBD1. The germline gives CDR1 LGHNA, CDR2 YSLEER. This CDR3 comprises 13 residues. The V gene end was trimmed by 4 bases and the J gene end by 13 bases; junction bases not matched to a gene: 8. The DNA for the CDR3 is TGCGCCAGCAGCCCTGGGACAGGGCGAGACCAGTTCTTC. This sequence encodes CASSPGTGRDQFF.

The chain has TRBV13 and TRBJ1-2; D may be TRBD1 (5 bases). V gave up 0 bases and J gave up 4 bases, with 21 bases separating them. The CDR3 has 18 residues. Looked up from germline, CDR1 is PRHDT and CDR2 is FYEKMQ (reference sequence). The CDR3, as DNA: TGTGCCAGCAGCTTAGGCCGCCAGGGTAATAGGGCTGGCTATGGCTACACCTTC. It encodes CASSLGRQGNRAGYGYTF.

This chain connects TRBV7-2 to TRBJ1-6; 8 nucleotides agree with TRBD1. The CDR3 length is 16 residues. Looked up from germline, CDR1 is SGHTA and CDR2 is FQGNSA. V trimming: 5 bases; J trimming: 6 bases; junction bases outside the gene matches: 9. CDR3 region: CASSPNGQGSNSPLHF. In DNA, the CDR3 is TGTGCCAGCAGCCCAAACGGACAGGGATCTAATTCACCCCTCCACTTT. Full variable domain (rest looked up from reference TRBV7-2 and TRBJ1-6): GAGVSQSPSNKVTEKGKDVELRCDPISGHTALYWYRQSLGQGLEFLIYFQGNSAPDKSGLPSDRFSAERTGGSVSTLTIQRTQQEDSAVYLCASSPNGQGSNSPLHFGNGTRLTVT.